Below, 2 T cell receptor beta chains from the same sample are listed, as sequenced in a study of T-cell memory formation after mild COVID-19. TCRdb reprocessed the 5' RACE reads with MiXCR, giving one entry per CDR3 protein. The data show 300,000 to 350,000 distinct CDR3 sequences, with roughly an eighth seen just once and about 20% held by the top ten. The material sequenced was PBMCs or a T cell subset sorted from them (not recorded which). The source is a man in his late teens or twenties who had mild COVID-19 (a few samples of this study predate the infection). Cell type and time point are not known.

This clonotype came up a few times. The J gene is TRBJ2-7, the V gene TRBV7-6; no definite D call. CDR1 is SGHVS, CDR2 FNYEAQ, per germline. V was cut by 5 bases and J by 3 bases, with 14 bases left in between. The CDR3 has 14 residues. Here the CDR3 reads CASSPGLSDYEQYF. Here the CDR3 DNA reads TGTGCCAGCAGCCCAGGATTAAGTGACTACGAGCAGTACTTC.

This clonotype appeared a few times. The CDR3 spells CASSATGGGTEAFF. In nucleotides, the CDR3 is TGTGCCAGCAGTGCGACAGGGGGAGGGACTGAAGCTTTCTTT. V gene TRBV6-1 combines with J gene TRBJ1-1, with 9 positions matching TRBD1. V lost 4 bases to trimming and J lost 5 bases; unmatched junction nucleotides: 5. The CDR3 sequence is 14 residues long. The germline CDR1 and CDR2 sequences are MNHNS and SASEGT.